The clone carrying this TCR beta chain was observed a handful of times. Its antigen is still unknown. The data stem from a study of post-analysis software for immune sequencing data. Study context: The courses of disease that were included comprised relapsing-remitting, secondary progressive and progressive-relapsing multiple sclerosis. Study-level results: Controls had lower frequencies than patients of five or six TRBV segments, which included TRBV5-6, TRBV5-1 and TRBV20-1.

Libraries were made from TCR beta cDNA, and they carried unique molecular identifiers. Using its own MiXCR run on the PCR reads, TCRdb lists one record per CDR3 protein. Among around 700,000 distinct CDR3 sequences listed, 55% to 60% were seen once. In germline, CDR1 is SGHTA, CDR2 FQGNSA. CDR3 size: 12 residues. Between the trimmed V and J ends, which lost 5 bases and 5 bases, there was a span of 9 bases. This sequence was found in a girl aged 2 to 10 with multiple sclerosis. V usage is TRBV7-2 and J usage is TRBJ2-5, with a tentative D call TRBD1 (6 bases). What was sequenced was blood. The CDR3, as DNA: TGTGCCAGCAGCACCCAGGGGGAGACCCAGTACTTC. Its protein is CASSTQGETQYF.